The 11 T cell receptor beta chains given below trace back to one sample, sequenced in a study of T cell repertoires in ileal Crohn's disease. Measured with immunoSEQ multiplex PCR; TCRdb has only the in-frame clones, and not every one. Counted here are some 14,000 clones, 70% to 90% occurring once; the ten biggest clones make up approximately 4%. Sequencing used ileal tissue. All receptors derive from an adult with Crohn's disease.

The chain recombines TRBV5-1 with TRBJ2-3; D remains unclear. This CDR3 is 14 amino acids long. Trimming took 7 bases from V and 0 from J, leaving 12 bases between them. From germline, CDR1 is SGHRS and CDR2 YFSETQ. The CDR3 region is CASYQALSTDTQYF. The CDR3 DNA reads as TGCGCCAGCTATCAGGCCCTGAGCACAGATACGCAGTATTTT.

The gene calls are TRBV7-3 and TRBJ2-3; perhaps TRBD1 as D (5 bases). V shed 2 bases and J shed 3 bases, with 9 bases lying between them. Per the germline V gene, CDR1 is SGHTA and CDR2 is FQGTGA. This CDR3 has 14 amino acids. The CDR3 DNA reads TGTGCCAGCAGCTTACAGGGTTTTACAGATACGCAGTATTTT. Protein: CASSLQGFTDTQYF.

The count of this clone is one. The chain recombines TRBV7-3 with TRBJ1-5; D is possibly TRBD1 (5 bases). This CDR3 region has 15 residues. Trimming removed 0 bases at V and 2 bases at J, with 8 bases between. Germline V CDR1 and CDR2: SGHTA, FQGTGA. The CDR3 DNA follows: TGTGCCAGCAGCTTAACGGCGGGGGGCAATCAGCCCCAGCATTTT. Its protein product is CASSLTAGGNQPQHF.

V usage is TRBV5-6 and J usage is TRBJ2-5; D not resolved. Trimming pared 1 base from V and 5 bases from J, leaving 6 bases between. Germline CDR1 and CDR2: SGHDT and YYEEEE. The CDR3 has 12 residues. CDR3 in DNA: TGTGCCAGCAGCTTGTTATTCGAGACCCAGTACTTC. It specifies CASSLLFETQYF.

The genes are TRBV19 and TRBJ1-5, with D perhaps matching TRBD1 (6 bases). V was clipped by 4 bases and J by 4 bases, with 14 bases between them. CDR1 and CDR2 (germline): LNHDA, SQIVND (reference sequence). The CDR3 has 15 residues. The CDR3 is CASSNRGGGNQPQHF. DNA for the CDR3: TGTGCCAGTAGTAACCGGGGAGGGGGAAATCAGCCCCAGCATTTT.

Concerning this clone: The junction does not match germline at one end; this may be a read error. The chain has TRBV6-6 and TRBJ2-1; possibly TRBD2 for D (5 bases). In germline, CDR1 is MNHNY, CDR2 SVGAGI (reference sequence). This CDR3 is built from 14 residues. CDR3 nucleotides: TGTGCCAGCAGTTACGCGGGCTCCTACAATGCGCAGTTCTTC. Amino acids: CASSYAGSYNAQFF.

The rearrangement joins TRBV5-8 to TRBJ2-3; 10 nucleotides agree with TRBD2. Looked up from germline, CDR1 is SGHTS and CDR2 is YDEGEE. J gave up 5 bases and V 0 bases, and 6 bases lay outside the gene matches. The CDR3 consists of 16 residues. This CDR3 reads CASSLGASGGRDTQYF. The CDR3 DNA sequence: TGTGCCAGCAGCTTGGGAGCTAGCGGGGGTAGAGATACGCAGTATTTT.

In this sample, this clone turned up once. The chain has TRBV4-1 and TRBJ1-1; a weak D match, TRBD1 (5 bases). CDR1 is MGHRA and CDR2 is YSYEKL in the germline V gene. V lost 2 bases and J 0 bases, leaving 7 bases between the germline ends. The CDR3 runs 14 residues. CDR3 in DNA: TGCGCCAGCAGCCAACGACAGATGAACACTGAAGCTTTCTTT. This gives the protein CASSQRQMNTEAFF.

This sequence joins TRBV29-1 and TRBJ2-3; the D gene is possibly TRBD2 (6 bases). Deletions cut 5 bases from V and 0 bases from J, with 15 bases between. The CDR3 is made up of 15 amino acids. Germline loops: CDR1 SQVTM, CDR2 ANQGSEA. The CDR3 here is CSVLHSGTSTDTQYF. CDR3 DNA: TGCAGCGTTCTCCATAGCGGCACTAGCACAGATACGCAGTATTTT.

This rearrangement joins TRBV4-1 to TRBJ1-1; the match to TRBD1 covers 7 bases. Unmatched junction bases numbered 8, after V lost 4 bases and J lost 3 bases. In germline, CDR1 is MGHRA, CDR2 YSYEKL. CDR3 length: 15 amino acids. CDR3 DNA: TGCGCCAGCAGCCCTCGGACAGGAGATTACACTGAAGCTTTCTTT. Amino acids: CASSPRTGDYTEAFF.

CDR3: CAWRTSGRNEQYF. In DNA form, the CDR3 reads TGTGCCTGGAGGACTAGCGGGAGGAACGAGCAGTACTTC. The rearrangement joins TRBV30 to TRBJ2-7; 13 bases are a match to TRBD2. CDR1 GTSNPN and CDR2 SVGIG come from the germline V gene (reference sequence). This CDR3 contains 13 residues. J was trimmed by 5 bases and V by 3 bases; bases with no gene match: 1.